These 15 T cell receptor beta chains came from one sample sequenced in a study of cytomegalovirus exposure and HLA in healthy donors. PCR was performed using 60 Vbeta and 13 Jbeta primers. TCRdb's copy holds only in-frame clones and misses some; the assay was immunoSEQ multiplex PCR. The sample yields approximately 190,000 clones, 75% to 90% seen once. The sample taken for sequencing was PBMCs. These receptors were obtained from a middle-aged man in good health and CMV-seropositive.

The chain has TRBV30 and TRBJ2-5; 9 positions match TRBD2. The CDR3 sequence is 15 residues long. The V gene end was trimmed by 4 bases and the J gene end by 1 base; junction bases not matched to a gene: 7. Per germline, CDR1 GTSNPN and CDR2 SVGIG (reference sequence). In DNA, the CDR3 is TGTGCCTGGAAGTGGGGGCGGGGGGGCCAAGAGACCCAGTACTTC. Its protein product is CAWKWGRGGQETQYF.

This CDR3 reads CASSLTSRSGGASDTQYF. In DNA, the CDR3 is TGTGCCAGCAGCTTGACCTCACGGAGCGGGGGGGCGTCAGATACGCAGTATTTT. The chain carries TRBV5-6 and TRBJ2-3, with TRBD2 identical over 10 bases. V lost 1 base and J lost 4; bases outside the gene matches: 12. The CDR3 has 18 amino acids. From germline, CDR1 is SGHDT and CDR2 YYEEEE.

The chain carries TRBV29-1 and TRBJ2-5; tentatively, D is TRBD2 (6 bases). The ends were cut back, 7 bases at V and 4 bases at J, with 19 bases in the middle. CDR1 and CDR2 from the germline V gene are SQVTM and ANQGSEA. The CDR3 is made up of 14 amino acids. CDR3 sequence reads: CSAQLAVGVETQYF. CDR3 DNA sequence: TGCAGCGCCCAACTAGCAGTCGGGGTAGAGACCCAGTACTTC.

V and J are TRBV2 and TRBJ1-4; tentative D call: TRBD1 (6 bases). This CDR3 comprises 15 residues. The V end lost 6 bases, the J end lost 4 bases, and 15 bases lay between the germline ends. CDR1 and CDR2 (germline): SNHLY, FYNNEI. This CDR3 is CASSRPRGGNEKLFF. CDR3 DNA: TGTGCCAGCAGCCGACCGAGAGGGGGTAATGAAAAACTGTTTTTT. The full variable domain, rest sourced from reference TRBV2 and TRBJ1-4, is EPEVTQTPSHQVTQMGQEVILRCVPISNHLYFYWYRQILGQKVEFLVSFYNNEISEKSEIFDDQFSVERPDGSNFTLKIRSTKLEDSAMYFCASSRPRGGNEKLFFGSGTQLSVL.

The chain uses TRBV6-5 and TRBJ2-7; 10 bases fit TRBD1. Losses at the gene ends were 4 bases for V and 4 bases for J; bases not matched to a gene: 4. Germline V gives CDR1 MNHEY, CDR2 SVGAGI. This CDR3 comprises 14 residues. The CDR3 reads CASSLDRGIYEQYF. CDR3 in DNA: TGTGCCAGCAGTTTGGACAGGGGGATATACGAGCAGTACTTC.

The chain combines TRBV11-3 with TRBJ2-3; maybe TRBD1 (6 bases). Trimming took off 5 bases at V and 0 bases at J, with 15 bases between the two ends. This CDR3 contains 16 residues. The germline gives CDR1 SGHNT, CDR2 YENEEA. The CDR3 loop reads CASSPQGFLSTDTQYF. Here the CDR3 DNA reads TGTGCCAGCAGCCCCCAGGGGTTTCTGAGCACAGATACGCAGTATTTT.

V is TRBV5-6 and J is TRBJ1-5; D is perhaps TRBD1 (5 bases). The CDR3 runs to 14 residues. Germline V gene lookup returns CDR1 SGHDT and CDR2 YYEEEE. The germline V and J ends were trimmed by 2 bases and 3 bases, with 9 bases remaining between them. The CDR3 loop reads CASSLSGINQPQHF. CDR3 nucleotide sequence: TGTGCCAGCAGCTTATCAGGGATCAATCAGCCCCAGCATTTT.

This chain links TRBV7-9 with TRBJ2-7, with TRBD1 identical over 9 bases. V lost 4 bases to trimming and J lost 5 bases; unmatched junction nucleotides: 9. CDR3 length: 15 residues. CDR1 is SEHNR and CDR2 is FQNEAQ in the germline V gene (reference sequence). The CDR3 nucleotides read TGTGCCAGCAGCTCGGCCGGGACAGGGTTCAACGAGCAGTACTTC. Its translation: CASSSAGTGFNEQYF.

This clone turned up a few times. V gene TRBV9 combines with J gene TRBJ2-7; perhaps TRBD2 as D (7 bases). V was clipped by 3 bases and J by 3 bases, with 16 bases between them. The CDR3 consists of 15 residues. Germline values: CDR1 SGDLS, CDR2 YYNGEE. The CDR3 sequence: CASSEGGGSLYEQYF. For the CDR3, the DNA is TGTGCCAGCAGCGAAGGGGGGGGGAGCCTCTACGAGCAGTACTTC.

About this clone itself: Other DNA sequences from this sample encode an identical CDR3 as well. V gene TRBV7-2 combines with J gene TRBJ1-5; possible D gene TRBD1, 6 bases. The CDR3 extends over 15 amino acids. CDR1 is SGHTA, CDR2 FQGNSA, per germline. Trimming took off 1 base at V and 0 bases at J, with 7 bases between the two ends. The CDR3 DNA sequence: TGTGCCAGCAGCTTAGGGGGGCATAGCAATCAGCCCCAGCATTTT. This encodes CASSLGGHSNQPQHF. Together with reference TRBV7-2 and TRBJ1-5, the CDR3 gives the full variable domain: GAGVSQSPSNKVTEKGKDVELRCDPISGHTALYWYRQSLGQGLEFLIYFQGNSAPDKSGLPSDRFSAERTGGSVSTLTIQRTQQEDSAVYLCASSLGGHSNQPQHFGDGTRLSIL.

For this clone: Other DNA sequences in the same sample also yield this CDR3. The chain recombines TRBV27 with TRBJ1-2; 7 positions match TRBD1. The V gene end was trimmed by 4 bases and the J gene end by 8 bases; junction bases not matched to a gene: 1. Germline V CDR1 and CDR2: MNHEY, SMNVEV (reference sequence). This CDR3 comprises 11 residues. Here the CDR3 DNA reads TGTGCCAGCAGTTCAGGGGGGGGCTACACCTTC. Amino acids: CASSSGGGYTF.

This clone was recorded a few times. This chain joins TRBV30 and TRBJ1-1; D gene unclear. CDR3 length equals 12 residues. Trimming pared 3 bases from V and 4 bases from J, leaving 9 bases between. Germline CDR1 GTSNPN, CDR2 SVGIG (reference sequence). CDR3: CAWSVETTEAFF. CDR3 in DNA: TGTGCCTGGAGCGTGGAGACCACTGAAGCTTTCTTT.

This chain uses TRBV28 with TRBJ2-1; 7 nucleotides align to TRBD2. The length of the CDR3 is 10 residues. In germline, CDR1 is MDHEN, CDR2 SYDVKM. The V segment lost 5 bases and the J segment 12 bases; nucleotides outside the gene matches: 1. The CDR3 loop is CASSRGGQFF. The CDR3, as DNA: TGTGCCAGCAGTCGCGGGGGGCAGTTCTTC.

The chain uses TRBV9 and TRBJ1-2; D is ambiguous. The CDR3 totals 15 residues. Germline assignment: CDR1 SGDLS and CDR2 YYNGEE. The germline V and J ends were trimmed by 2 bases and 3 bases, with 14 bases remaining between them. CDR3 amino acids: CASSVGISGDYGYTF. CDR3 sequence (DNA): TGTGCCAGCAGCGTCGGGATCTCGGGCGACTATGGCTACACCTTC.

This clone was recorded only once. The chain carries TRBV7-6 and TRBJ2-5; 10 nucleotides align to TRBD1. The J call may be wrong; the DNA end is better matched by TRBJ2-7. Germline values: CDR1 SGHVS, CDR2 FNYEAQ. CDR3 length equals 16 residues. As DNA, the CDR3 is TGTGCCAGCAGCTTAGAGGTGACAGGGGGCTGGTACGAGCAGTACTTC. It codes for CASSLEVTGGWYEQYF.